These 9 T cell receptor beta chains originate from one sample sequenced in a study of T cell responses to AZD1222 COVID-19 vaccine. Data came from immunoSEQ multiplex PCR; TCRdb stores just in-frame clones and leaves some out. Here the sample spans 95,000 to 150,000 clones, 87% being singletons. The specimen was peripheral blood, collected on day 0 of AZD1222 vaccination. These receptors came from an adult in good health.

The chain carries TRBV12-3 or TRBV12-4 and TRBJ2-4, with D unclear. CDR3 length: 12 residues. V was shortened by 6 bases and J by 5 bases, with 8 bases between the two germline ends. The CDR3 DNA reads TGTGCCAGCAGGAGACGGGAAAACATTCAGTACTTC. This sequence encodes CASRRRENIQYF.

The chain links TRBV30 to TRBJ1-2, with 8 bases that match TRBD1. CDR1 and CDR2 from the germline V gene are GTSNPN and SVGIG (reference sequence). With V trimmed by 1 base and J by 3 bases, 4 bases remained unmatched. This CDR3 contains 14 residues. CDR3 sequence: CAWSADRGDYGYTF. For the CDR3, the DNA is TGTGCCTGGAGTGCCGACAGGGGAGACTATGGCTACACCTTC. The variable domain in full, completed from reference TRBV30 and TRBJ1-2, reads SQTIHQWPATLVQPVGSPLSLECTVEGTSNPNLYWYRQAAGRGLQLLFYSVGIGQISSEVPQNLSASRPQDRQFILSSKKLLLSDSGFYLCAWSADRGDYGYTFGSGTRLTVV.

The chain links TRBV7-2 to TRBJ2-7; D ambiguous. Germline values: CDR1 SGHTA, CDR2 FQGNSA. V lost 0 bases to trimming and J lost 3 bases, with 12 bases between them. The CDR3 consists of 15 residues. CDR3 in amino acids: CASSLAPFEIYEQYF. CDR3 DNA sequence: TGTGCCAGCAGCTTAGCCCCCTTTGAGATCTACGAGCAGTACTTC.

The V gene is TRBV5-1, the J gene TRBJ2-5; a possible D gene is TRBD2 (5 bases). V gave up 2 bases and J gave up 3 bases, with 14 bases separating them. Germline values: CDR1 SGHRS, CDR2 YFSETQ. The CDR3 is 15 amino acids. This chain's CDR3 is CASSFGNHAEETQYF. The CDR3 DNA follows: TGCGCCAGCAGCTTCGGGAACCACGCCGAAGAGACCCAGTACTTC.

The chain uses TRBV7-9 and TRBJ1-2, with TRBD1 matching 11 bases. The CDR3 has 15 residues. Trimming cost V 7 bases and J 7 bases; bases outside gene matches: 11. In germline, CDR1 is SEHNR, CDR2 FQNEAQ (reference sequence). This CDR3 reads CASIGTGGGRGGYTF. The CDR3 DNA is TGTGCCAGCATCGGGACAGGGGGAGGAAGAGGTGGCTACACCTTC.

This clone appeared once. The chain employs TRBV30 and TRBJ2-3; the match to TRBD1 covers 7 bases. Losses at the gene ends were 8 bases for V and 2 bases for J; bases not matched to a gene: 10. The CDR3 runs 14 residues. The germline CDR1 and CDR2 sequences are GTSNPN and SVGIG (reference sequence). The CDR3 bases are TGTGCCGGAATCCCGGGACAGAACACAGATACGCAGTATTTT. This encodes CAGIPGQNTDTQYF.

This clone showed up just once. The chain joins TRBV5-8 to TRBJ1-2; D might be TRBD1 (6 bases). V lost 4 bases to trimming and J lost 4 bases, with 17 bases between them. The CDR3 runs 15 residues. Germline loops: CDR1 SGHTS, CDR2 YDEGEE. The CDR3 loop is CASSRYRQVSYGYTF. CDR3 bases: TGTGCCAGCAGCAGATATCGACAGGTCTCCTATGGCTACACCTTC.

V usage is TRBV19 and J usage is TRBJ1-4; perhaps TRBD1 as D (6 bases). Per the germline V gene, CDR1 is LNHDA and CDR2 is SQIVND (reference sequence). With 6 bases removed from V and 4 bases from J, the gap between germline ends came to 15 bases. CDR3 length equals 15 residues. This chain's CDR3 is CASSLHRADNEKLFF. The CDR3 DNA reads TGTGCCAGTAGCCTCCACAGGGCGGATAATGAAAAACTGTTTTTT.

The chain recombines TRBV9 with TRBJ1-2, with 8 bases identical to TRBD1. This CDR3 contains 15 residues. V was pared by 5 bases and J by 8 bases, with 14 bases of the junction left unmatched. Germline lookup yields CDR1 SGDLS and CDR2 YYNGEE. The CDR3 region has the DNA TGTGCCAGCAGTTCTTTTGGTCAGGGGGCTTGGGGCTACACCTTC. Amino acid sequence: CASSSFGQGAWGYTF.